One and the same sample provided the 14 T cell receptor beta chains below, sequenced in a study of T-cell reconstitution after alpha-beta-depleted transplantation in children. This sample's TCRbeta library carried unique molecular identifier barcodes. MiXCR was run by TCRdb on the PCR reads, yielding one entry per CDR3 protein. The top ten clones hold 2% to 2.5% of a sample with a few hundred thousand distinct CDR3 sequences, over 10% of them seen once. The sequencing here drew on PBMCs, mostly from graft donor cells, taken 360 days after TCRalphabeta/CD19-depleted stem cell transplant. These receptors came from a male patient aged 10 to 17 who had a stem cell transplant for acute myeloid leukemia, so the T cells may come from the graft donor.

The chain combines TRBV11-2 with TRBJ2-3; 10 bases agree with TRBD2. The CDR3 runs 16 residues. Looked up from germline, CDR1 is SGHAT and CDR2 is FQNNGV. The V gene end was trimmed by 0 bases and the J gene end by 4 bases; junction bases not matched to a gene: 4. The CDR3 region is CASSLDRGLAADTQYF. In nucleotides, the CDR3 is TGTGCCAGCAGCTTAGATCGCGGACTAGCGGCAGATACGCAGTATTTT.

This clonotype was counted many times. The CDR3 spells CASSPPSAKRYEQYF. CDR3 bases: TGTGCCAGCAGCCCTCCTAGCGCAAAACGCTACGAGCAGTACTTC. The J gene is TRBJ2-7, the V gene TRBV3-1; TRBD2 might be the D (6 bases). This CDR3 spans 15 amino acids. The ends were cut back, 4 bases at V and 3 bases at J, with 16 bases in the middle. Germline assignment: CDR1 LGHDT and CDR2 YNNKEL (reference sequence).

This clonotype has ten or more counts. The chain links TRBV24-1 to TRBJ2-6; TRBD1 aligns across 9 bases. V was pared by 1 base and J by 2 bases, with 8 bases of the junction left unmatched. The CDR3 has 19 residues. The V gene's germline CDR1 is KGHDR and CDR2 SFDVKD. Written as DNA, the CDR3 is TGTGCCACCAGTGATTTCGTCCCGGGACAGGGTACTGGGGCCAACGTCCTGACTTTC. Translated, it gives CATSDFVPGQGTGANVLTF.

The J gene is TRBJ2-7, the V gene TRBV29-1, with 13 bases that match TRBD2. CDR3 length: 18 residues. V lost 6 bases and J lost 3; bases outside the gene matches: 17. Germline V gene lookup returns CDR1 SQVTM and CDR2 ANQGSEA. This chain's CDR3 is CSVFGTSGMGPSYYEQYF. CDR3 DNA: TGCAGCGTCTTCGGGACTAGCGGGATGGGGCCCTCCTACTACGAGCAGTACTTC.

The rearrangement links TRBV7-9 to TRBJ2-1, with a tentative D call TRBD2 (5 bases). There are 16 residues in the CDR3. V was trimmed by 4 bases and J by 8 bases, leaving 21 bases between them. Germline CDR1 and CDR2: SEHNR and FQNEAQ (reference sequence). This CDR3 reads CASSYTRNLDGDEQFF. The CDR3 DNA follows: TGTGCCAGCAGCTACACTAGGAACCTGGATGGAGATGAGCAGTTCTTC.

The rearrangement joins TRBV29-1 to TRBJ2-7; 9 nucleotides line up with TRBD2. After removal of 4 bases from V and 5 bases from J, the junction contained 18 bases not matched to a gene. The length of the CDR3 is 17 residues. Germline V gene data show CDR1 as SQVTM and CDR2 as ANQGSEA. The CDR3 region has the DNA TGCAGCGTTGGGGGGGGACAGTTCCCTAGCGGGATAAACGAGCAGTACTTC. This encodes CSVGGGQFPSGINEQYF.

This clonotype turned up a few times. V gene TRBV7-2 combines with J gene TRBJ2-7; a possible D gene is TRBD1 (5 bases). This CDR3 comprises 14 residues. Germline CDR1 reads SGHTA; CDR2 reads FQGNSA. Trimming removed 3 bases from V and 0 bases from J, with 9 bases in between. The CDR3: CASSFRVRSYEQYF. The CDR3 nucleotides read TGTGCCAGCAGCTTCAGGGTACGCTCCTACGAGCAGTACTTC.

V is TRBV7-8 and J is TRBJ1-1, with 11 bases identical to TRBD1. Germline CDR1 reads SGHVS; CDR2 reads FQNEAQ. J lost 1 base, V lost 5 bases, and 9 bases had no gene match. This CDR3 is 17 amino acids long. CDR3 nucleotide sequence: TGTGCCAGCAGCCCCTGGGGACAGGGGGATACGAACACTGAAGCTTTCTTT. Translated, it gives CASSPWGQGDTNTEAFF.

In this sample, this clonotype turned up a few times. The rearrangement joins TRBV20-1 to TRBJ2-1; D call uncertain. The CDR3 extends over 16 amino acids. CDR1 is DFQATT, CDR2 SNEGSKA, per germline (reference sequence). V dropped 1 base and J dropped 3 bases, with 16 bases sitting between them. The CDR3 reads CSARVGSMWVYNEQFF. The CDR3 DNA reads as TGCAGTGCTAGAGTTGGGTCTATGTGGGTCTACAATGAGCAGTTCTTC.

This clonotype was found a few times. The V call is TRBV20-1, the J call TRBJ2-3; D is unclear. CDR1 is DFQATT, CDR2 SNEGSKA, per germline (reference sequence). V lost 3 bases, J lost 4 bases, and 11 bases lay in between. This CDR3 comprises 13 residues. The CDR3 here is CSARTVPPDTQYF. The DNA for the CDR3 is TGCAGTGCTAGGACGGTTCCCCCAGATACGCAGTATTTT.

This clonotype was observed a few times. The V call is TRBV6-6, the J call TRBJ1-4; D not certain. CDR3 length equals 13 residues. The germline CDR1 and CDR2 sequences are MNHNY and SVGAGI (reference sequence). Deletions cut 2 bases from V and 4 bases from J, with 5 bases between. The CDR3 spells CASSYRLNEKLFF. The CDR3 region has the DNA TGTGCCAGCAGTTACAGGCTTAATGAAAAACTGTTTTTT.

This clonotype was seen more than once but under ten times. The chain joins TRBV4-3 to TRBJ2-3; weak D call: TRBD2 (5 bases). This CDR3 is built from 20 residues. The germline V gene encodes CDR1 LGHNA and CDR2 YSLEER. The V end was cut by 1 base, the J end by 0 bases, with 23 bases between. CDR3 protein: CASSQGGSPGDRPSTDTQYF. The CDR3 DNA sequence: TGCGCCAGCAGCCAAGGAGGCAGCCCCGGGGATAGGCCTAGCACAGATACGCAGTATTTT.

This clonotype has more than one count but fewer than ten. The CDR3 nucleotides read TGTGCCAGCAGTCGGACAGGGCTCCGCTCTGGGGCCAACGTCCTGACTTTC. This translates into CASSRTGLRSGANVLTF. J is TRBJ2-6 and V is TRBV28, with TRBD1 matching 8 bases. Germline V lookup: CDR1 MDHEN, CDR2 SYDVKM. V lost 5 bases and J lost 0; bases outside the gene matches: 6. The CDR3 is 17 residues long.

The chain uses TRBV9 and TRBJ2-1; a weak D match, TRBD2 (5 bases). Looked up from germline, CDR1 is SGDLS and CDR2 is YYNGEE. This CDR3 has 19 residues. Trimming pared 1 base from V and 1 base from J, leaving 21 bases between. CDR3 in DNA: TGTGCCAGCAGCGTATATACCGCAGTTGAGACTACATCCTACAATGAGCAGTTCTTC. It is translated as CASSVYTAVETTSYNEQFF.